A selection of T cell receptor beta chains follows, all from one sample in a study of read filtering for tumor transcriptome and immune sequencing. One entry per CDR3 protein, called by TCRdb with MiXCR from the reads. The data contain tens of thousands of distinct CDR3 sequences, around 19% of them singletons. Sequenced input: a population of CD138-negative cells sorted from bone marrow. The receptors were gathered from a donor aged 40 or over with multiple myeloma. Each CDR3 is given with its conserved first and last residue. A D gene is named only where the DNA matches it firmly. Expanded clones get a size class; other rows say once, few or many, or leave the size out.

TRBD2	many	16	TRBV6-2/TRBV6-3	TRBJ2-3	TGTGCCAGCAGTTACACGGGACTAGGAATGACAGATACGCAGTATTTT	CASSYTGLGMTDTQYF
-	many	11	TRBV6-6	TRBJ2-5	TGTGCCAGCAGTTACGGTGAGACCCAGTACTTC	CASSYGETQYF
-	many	13	TRBV14	TRBJ1-1	TGTGCCAGCAGCCAAGTCCCAGGGGCTGAAGCTTTCTTT	CASSQVPGAEAFF
-	many	15	TRBV29-1	TRBJ1-1	TGCAGCGTCTTATCTTCGGGACGCTTGAACACTGAAGCTTTCTTT	CSVLSSGRLNTEAFF
-	few	14	TRBV6-1	TRBJ2-1	TGTGCCAGCAGTGAATCGGTTGGGGGTTATGAGCAGTTCTTC	CASSESVGGYEQFF
-	few	15	TRBV28	TRBJ2-5	TGTGCCAGCACTACGACCTCGTCCAACCAAGAGACCCAGTACTTC	CASTTTSSNQETQYF
-	-	14	TRBV5-1	TRBJ2-5	TGCGCCAGCAGCTTGGGACTCAGCCAAGAGACCCAGTACTTC	CASSLGLSQETQYF
TRBD1	-	15	TRBV5-1	TRBJ2-3	TGCACCAGCAGCAGGGGACAGGATCCCACAGATACGCAGTATTTT	CTSSRGQDPTDTQYF
-	many	16	TRBV12-3/TRBV12-4	TRBJ1-6	TGTGCCAGCAGTTTAGGCTACGGGACTGTTTATTCACCCCTCCACTTT	CASSLGYGTVYSPLHF
-	-	14	TRBV19	TRBJ2-1	TGTGCCAGTAGTAAGCGGCAGTCCTACAATGAGCAGTTCTTC	CASSKRQSYNEQFF
TRBD1	many	18	TRBV28	TRBJ2-7	TGTGCCAGCAGTAAGCCTTACCCCGTCCGGGACAGGGACTACGAGCAGTACTTC	CASSKPYPVRDRDYEQYF
TRBD1	many	15	TRBV12-3/TRBV12-4	TRBJ2-7	TGTGCCAGCAGTTTCCAACAGGGGTCGGGGAACGAGCAGTACTTC	CASSFQQGSGNEQYF
-	many	11	TRBV14	TRBJ2-7	TGTGCCAGCAGCCAAGGGTACGAGCAGTACTTC	CASSQGYEQYF
TRBD1	many	15	TRBV2	TRBJ1-5	TGTGCCAGCAGTGATGACAGGGGCAGCAATCAGCCCCAGCATTTT	CASSDDRGSNQPQHF
-	-	16	TRBV28	TRBJ1-3	TGTGCCAACAGCCGGGTCCGGGACACCTCTGGAAACACCATATATTTT	CANSRVRDTSGNTIYF
-	-	15	TRBV19	TRBJ2-1	TGTGCCAGTACCATGGGGGCATCCCCCTACAATGAGCAGTTCTTC	CASTMGASPYNEQFF
-	many	12	TRBV5-6	TRBJ2-1	TGTGCCAGCAGCCTGATAGCGGAGGAGCAGCTCTTC	CASSLIAEEQLF
TRBD2	medium-sized	14	TRBV10-3	TRBJ2-1	TGTGCCATCAGTGAGGTACTAGCGGGGAATGAGCAGTTCTTC	CAISEVLAGNEQFF
-	many	13	TRBV6-6	TRBJ2-1	TGTGCCAGCAGTTACTTAGCCGGCAATGAGCAGTTCTTC	CASSYLAGNEQFF
-	many	13	TRBV11-2	TRBJ2-2	TGTGCCAGCAGCTTAGATCCGATCGGGGAGCTGTTTTTT	CASSLDPIGELFF
-	-	16	TRBV18	TRBJ2-1	TGTGCCAGCTCACCACCCGGGACTCAAACATACAATGAGCAGTTCTTC	CASSPPGTQTYNEQFF
-	-	12	TRBV12-3/TRBV12-4	TRBJ1-6	TGTGCCAGCACCAAAACAACTTTGGCCCTCCACTTT	CASTKTTLALHF
-	few	14	TRBV20-1	TRBJ2-5	TGCAGTGCCGCACGCCCCGAATTTGGAGAGACCCAGTACTTC	CSAARPEFGETQYF
TRBD2	-	14	TRBV6-5	TRBJ2-7	TGTGCCAGCAGTTATGTAGCGGGGGTTTACGAGCAGTACTTC	CASSYVAGVYEQYF
-	many	13	TRBV12-3/TRBV12-4	TRBJ2-3	TGTGCCAGCAGTTTTCTGGGCACAGATACGCAGTATTTT	CASSFLGTDTQYF
-	many	15	TRBV19	TRBJ2-1	TGTGCCAGTAGTAGAATTAGCGGAGATTACAATGAGCAGTTCTTC	CASSRISGDYNEQFF
-	many	11	TRBV10-3	TRBJ2-1	TGTGCCATCAGTACAGACAATGAGCAGTTCTTC	CAISTDNEQFF
-	-	17	TRBV5-1	TRBJ2-6	TGCGCCAGCAGCTTGGGCCCGCAGTTCTCTGGGGCCAACGTCCTGACTTTC	CASSLGPQFSGANVLTF
-	-	15	TRBV18	TRBJ2-3	TGTGCCAGCTCACCAACCAGGGGAGGGACAGATACGCAGTATTTT	CASSPTRGGTDTQYF
TRBD2	-	16	TRBV11-2	TRBJ2-1	TGTGCCAGCAGCTTAGGTCCAGCGGGAGACTACAATGAGCAGTTCTTC	CASSLGPAGDYNEQFF
TRBD2	many	15	TRBV13	TRBJ2-1	TGTGCCAGCAGCTTTTCTAGCGGGAGCGGCAATGAGCAGTTCTTC	CASSFSSGSGNEQFF
-	many	16	TRBV28	TRBJ1-1	TGTGCCAGCAGACCTCCCGGGAGAGGGGTGAACACTGAAGCTTTCTTT	CASRPPGRGVNTEAFF
TRBD2	many	13	TRBV20-1	TRBJ2-2	TGCAGTGTGTGGCTAGCGGGACAGGGGGAGCTGTTTTTT	CSVWLAGQGELFF
TRBD1	many	15	TRBV18	TRBJ2-1	TGTGCCAGCTCACCACGGACAGGGGGGTACAATGAGCAGTTCTTC	CASSPRTGGYNEQFF
-	-	12	TRBV20-1	TRBJ2-5	TGCAGTGCTAGATTCATCCAAGAGACCCAGTACTTC	CSARFIQETQYF
TRBD2	many	15	TRBV11-1	TRBJ2-1	TGTGCCAGCAGCCTAGCGGGAGCCTCTTACAATGAGCAGTTCTTC	CASSLAGASYNEQFF
TRBD2	many	16	TRBV4-3	TRBJ2-7	TGCGCCAGCAGCACCCGACTAGCGGGAGGCCCCTACGAGCAGTACTTC	CASSTRLAGGPYEQYF
TRBD1	many	14	TRBV5-6	TRBJ1-2	TGTGCCAGCAGCTTGTTAGGACAGGGTGATGGCTACACCTTC	CASSLLGQGDGYTF
-	many	11	TRBV6-2/TRBV6-3	TRBJ2-1	TGTGCCAGCAGTCCTAACAATGAGCAGTTCTTC	CASSPNNEQFF
TRBD1	many	14	TRBV7-6	TRBJ2-5	TGTGCCAGCAGCGAAACAGGGGGCGAAGAGACCCAGTACTTC	CASSETGGEETQYF
-	many	15	TRBV4-1	TRBJ2-7	TGCGCCAGCAGCAGTGGTCTAGCCAGCTCCTACGAGCAGTACTTC	CASSSGLASSYEQYF
-	many	13	TRBV6-2/TRBV6-3	TRBJ2-1	TGTGCCAGCGCCCCAGGGGACTACAATGAGCAGTTCTTC	CASAPGDYNEQFF
-	many	16	TRBV7-2	TRBJ2-7	TGTGCCAGCAGTCTAAGGGTGACAGCTAGCGCCGGAGAGCAGTACTTC	CASSLRVTASAGEQYF
-	-	13	TRBV23-1	TRBJ2-7	TGCGCCAGCAGTGAGGGAGAGACCTACGAGCAGTACTTC	CASSEGETYEQYF
-	many	15	TRBV28	TRBJ2-7	TGTGCCAGCAGTTTTTCAGAATCTGGTCCCTACGAGCAGTACTTC	CASSFSESGPYEQYF
TRBD1	many	15	TRBV7-9	TRBJ2-4	TGTGCCAGCAGCCAAGACAGGGCGATCGAAAACATTCAGTACTTC	CASSQDRAIENIQYF